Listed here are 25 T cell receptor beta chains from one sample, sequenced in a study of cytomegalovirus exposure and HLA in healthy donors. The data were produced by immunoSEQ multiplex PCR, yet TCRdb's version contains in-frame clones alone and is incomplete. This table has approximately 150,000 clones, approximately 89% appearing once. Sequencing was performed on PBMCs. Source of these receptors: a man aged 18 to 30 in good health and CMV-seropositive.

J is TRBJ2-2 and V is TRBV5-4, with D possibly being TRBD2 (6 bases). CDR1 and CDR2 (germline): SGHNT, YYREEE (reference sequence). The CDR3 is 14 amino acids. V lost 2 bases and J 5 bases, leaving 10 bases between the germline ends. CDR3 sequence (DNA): TGTGCCAGCAGCTTTAGCGGCACGACCGGGGAGCTGTTTTTT. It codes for CASSFSGTTGELFF. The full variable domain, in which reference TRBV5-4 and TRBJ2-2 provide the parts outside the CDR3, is ETGVTQSPTHLIKTRGQQVTLRCSSQSGHNTVSWYQQALGQGPQFIFQYYREEENGRGNFPPRFSGLQFPNYSSELNVNALELDDSALYLCASSFSGTTGELFFGEGSRLTVL.

CDR3 residues: CASSAGTGTGTYEQYF. CDR3 nucleotide sequence: TGTGCCAGCAGTGCCGGGACAGGGACAGGGACCTACGAGCAGTACTTC. The rearrangement uses TRBV25-1 and TRBJ2-7; 9 bases fit TRBD1. With V trimmed by 4 bases and J by 2 bases, 9 bases remained unmatched. The CDR3 covers 16 residues. The V gene's germline CDR1 is MGHDK and CDR2 SYGVNS.

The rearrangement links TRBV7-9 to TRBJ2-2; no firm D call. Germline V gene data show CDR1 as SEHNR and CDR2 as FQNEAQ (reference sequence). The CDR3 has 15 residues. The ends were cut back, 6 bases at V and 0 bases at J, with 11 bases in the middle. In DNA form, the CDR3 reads TGTGCCAGCAGTCGAGCCCTCGCGAACACCGGGGAGCTGTTTTTT. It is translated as CASSRALANTGELFF.

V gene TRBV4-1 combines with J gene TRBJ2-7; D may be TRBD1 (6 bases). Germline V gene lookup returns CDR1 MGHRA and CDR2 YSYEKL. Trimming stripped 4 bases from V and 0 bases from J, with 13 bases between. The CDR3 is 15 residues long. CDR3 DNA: TGCGCCAGCAGCCTACGGGACATTCGCTCCTACGAGCAGTACTTC. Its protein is CASSLRDIRSYEQYF.

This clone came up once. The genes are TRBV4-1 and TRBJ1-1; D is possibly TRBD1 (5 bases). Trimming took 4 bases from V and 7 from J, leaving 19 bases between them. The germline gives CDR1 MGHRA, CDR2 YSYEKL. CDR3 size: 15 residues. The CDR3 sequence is CASSLRSGMAVEAFF. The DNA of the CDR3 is TGCGCCAGCAGCCTAAGGTCAGGGATGGCGGTTGAAGCTTTCTTT.

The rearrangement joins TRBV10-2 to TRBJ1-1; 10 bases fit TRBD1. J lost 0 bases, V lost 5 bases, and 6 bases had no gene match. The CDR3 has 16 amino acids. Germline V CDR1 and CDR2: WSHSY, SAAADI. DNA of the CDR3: TGCGCCAGCAGTCCCGGGACAGGGGTACTGAACACTGAAGCTTTCTTT. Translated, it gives CASSPGTGVLNTEAFF.

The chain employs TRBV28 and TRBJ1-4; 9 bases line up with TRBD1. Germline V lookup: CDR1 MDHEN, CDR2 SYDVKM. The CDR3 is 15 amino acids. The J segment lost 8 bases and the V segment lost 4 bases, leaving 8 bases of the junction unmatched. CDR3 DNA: TGTGCCAGCAGTTCCACAGGGGGCCTGCGAGAAAAACTGTTTTTT. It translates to CASSSTGGLREKLFF.

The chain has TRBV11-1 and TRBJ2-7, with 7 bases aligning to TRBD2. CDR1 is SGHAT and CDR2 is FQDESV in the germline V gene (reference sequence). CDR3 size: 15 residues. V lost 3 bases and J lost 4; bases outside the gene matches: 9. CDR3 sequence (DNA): TGTGCCAGCAGCTTGGAGGGAGCGGGGCAATACGAGCAGTACTTC. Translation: CASSLEGAGQYEQYF.

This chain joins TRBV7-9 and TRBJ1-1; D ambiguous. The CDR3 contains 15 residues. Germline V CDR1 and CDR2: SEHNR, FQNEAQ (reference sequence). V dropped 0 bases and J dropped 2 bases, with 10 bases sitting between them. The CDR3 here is CASSLALAGNTEAFF. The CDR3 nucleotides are TGTGCCAGCAGCTTAGCGCTGGCAGGTAACACTGAAGCTTTCTTT. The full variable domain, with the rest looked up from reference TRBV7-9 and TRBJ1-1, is DTGVSQNPRHKITKRGQNVTFRCDPISEHNRLYWYRQTLGQGPEFLTYFQNEAQLEKSRLLSDRFSAERPKGSFSTLEIQRTEQGDSAMYLCASSLALAGNTEAFFGQGTRLTVV.

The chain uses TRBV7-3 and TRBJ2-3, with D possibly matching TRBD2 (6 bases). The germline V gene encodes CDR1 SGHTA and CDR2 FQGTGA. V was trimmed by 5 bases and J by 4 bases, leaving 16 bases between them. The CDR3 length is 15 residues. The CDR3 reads CASSMDLGGADTQYF. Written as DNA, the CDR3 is TGTGCCAGCAGCATGGACCTCGGGGGTGCAGATACGCAGTATTTT. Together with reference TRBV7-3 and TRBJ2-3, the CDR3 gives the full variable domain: GAGVSQTPSNKVTEKGKYVELRCDPISGHTALYWYRQSLGQGPEFLIYFQGTGAADDSGLPNDRFFAVRPEGSVSTLKIQRTERGDSAVYLCASSMDLGGADTQYFGPGTRLTVL.

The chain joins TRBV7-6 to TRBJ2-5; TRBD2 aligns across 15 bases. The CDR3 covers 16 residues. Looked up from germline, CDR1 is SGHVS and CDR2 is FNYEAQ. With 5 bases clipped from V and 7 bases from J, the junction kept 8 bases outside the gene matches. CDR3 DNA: TGTGCCAGCAGCCTCGGGACTAGCGGGGGGTTTGGGACCCAGTACTTC. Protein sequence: CASSLGTSGGFGTQYF.

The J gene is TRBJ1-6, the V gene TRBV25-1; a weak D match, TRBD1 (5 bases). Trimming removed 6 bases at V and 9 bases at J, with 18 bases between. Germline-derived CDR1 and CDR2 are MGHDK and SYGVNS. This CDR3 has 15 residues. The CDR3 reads CASSEQRQWGSPLHF. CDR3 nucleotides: TGTGCCAGCAGCGAACAAAGACAGTGGGGTTCACCCCTCCACTTT.

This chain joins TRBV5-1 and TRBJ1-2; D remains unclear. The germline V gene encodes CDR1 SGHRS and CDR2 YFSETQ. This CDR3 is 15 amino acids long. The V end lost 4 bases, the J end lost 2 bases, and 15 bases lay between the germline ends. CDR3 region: CASSVDPQPNYGYTF. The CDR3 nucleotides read TGCGCCAGCAGCGTGGACCCACAACCAAACTATGGCTACACCTTC.

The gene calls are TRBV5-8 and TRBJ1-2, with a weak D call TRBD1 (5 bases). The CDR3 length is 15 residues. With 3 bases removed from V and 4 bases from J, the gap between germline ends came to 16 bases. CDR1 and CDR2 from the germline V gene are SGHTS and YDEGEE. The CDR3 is CASSSSGTSGYGYTF. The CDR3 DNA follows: TGTGCCAGCAGCTCTAGCGGGACTAGCGGCTATGGCTACACCTTC.

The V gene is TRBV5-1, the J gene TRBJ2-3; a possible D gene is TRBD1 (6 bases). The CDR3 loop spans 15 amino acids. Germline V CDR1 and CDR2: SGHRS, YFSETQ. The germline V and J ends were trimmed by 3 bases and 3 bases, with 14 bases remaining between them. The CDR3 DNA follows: TGCGCCAGCAGCTCGGACAGCTTTAGGACAGATACGCAGTATTTT. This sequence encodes CASSSDSFRTDTQYF.

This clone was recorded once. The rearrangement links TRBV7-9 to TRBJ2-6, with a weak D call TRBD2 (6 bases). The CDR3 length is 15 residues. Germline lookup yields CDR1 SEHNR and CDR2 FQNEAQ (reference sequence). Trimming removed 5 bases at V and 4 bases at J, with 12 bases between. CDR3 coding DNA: TGTGCCAGCAGCCCCGGAGGGAGAGGGGCCAACGTCCTGACTTTC. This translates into CASSPGGRGANVLTF.

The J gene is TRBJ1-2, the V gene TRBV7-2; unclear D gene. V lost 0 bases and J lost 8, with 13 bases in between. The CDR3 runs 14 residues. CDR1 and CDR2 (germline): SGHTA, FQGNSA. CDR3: CASSLAVAVWGYTF. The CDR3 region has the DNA TGTGCCAGCAGCTTAGCGGTTGCAGTCTGGGGCTACACCTTC. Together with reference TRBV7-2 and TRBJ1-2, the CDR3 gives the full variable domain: GAGVSQSPSNKVTEKGKDVELRCDPISGHTALYWYRQSLGQGLEFLIYFQGNSAPDKSGLPSDRFSAERTGGSVSTLTIQRTQQEDSAVYLCASSLAVAVWGYTFGSGTRLTVV.

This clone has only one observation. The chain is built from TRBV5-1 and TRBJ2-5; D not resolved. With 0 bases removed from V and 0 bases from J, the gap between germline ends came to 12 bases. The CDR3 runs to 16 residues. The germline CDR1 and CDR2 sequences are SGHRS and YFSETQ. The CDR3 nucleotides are TGCGCCAGCAGCTTGGTGCCAAGAACGGACCAAGAGACCCAGTACTTC. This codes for CASSLVPRTDQETQYF.

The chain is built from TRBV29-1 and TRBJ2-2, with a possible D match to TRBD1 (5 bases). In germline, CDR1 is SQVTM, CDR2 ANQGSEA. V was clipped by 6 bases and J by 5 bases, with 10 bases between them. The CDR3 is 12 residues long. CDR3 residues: CSVKGWTGELFF. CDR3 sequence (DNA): TGCAGCGTAAAGGGGTGGACCGGGGAGCTGTTTTTT.

The CDR3 loop is CASSYDSLYGYTF. As DNA, the CDR3 is TGTGCCAGCAGCTACGACAGCCTCTATGGCTACACCTTC. V gene TRBV6-6 combines with J gene TRBJ1-2; possibly TRBD1 for D (5 bases). The CDR3 totals 13 residues. Germline assignment: CDR1 MNHNY and CDR2 SVGAGI (reference sequence). Deletions cut 6 bases from V and 4 bases from J, with 12 bases between.

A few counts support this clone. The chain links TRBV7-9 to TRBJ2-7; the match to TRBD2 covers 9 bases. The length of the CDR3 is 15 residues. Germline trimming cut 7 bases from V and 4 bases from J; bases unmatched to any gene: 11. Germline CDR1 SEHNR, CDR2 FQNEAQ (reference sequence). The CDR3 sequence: CASNSPSGRFYEQYF. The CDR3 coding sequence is TGTGCCAGCAACAGCCCAAGCGGGAGGTTTTACGAGCAGTACTTC.

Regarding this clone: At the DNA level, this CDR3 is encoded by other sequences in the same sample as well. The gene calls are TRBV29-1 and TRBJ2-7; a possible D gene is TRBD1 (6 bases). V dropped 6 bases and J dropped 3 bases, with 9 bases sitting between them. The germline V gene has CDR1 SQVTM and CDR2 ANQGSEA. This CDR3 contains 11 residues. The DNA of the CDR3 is TGCAGCGTCGGGACACTCTACGAGCAGTACTTC. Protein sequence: CSVGTLYEQYF.

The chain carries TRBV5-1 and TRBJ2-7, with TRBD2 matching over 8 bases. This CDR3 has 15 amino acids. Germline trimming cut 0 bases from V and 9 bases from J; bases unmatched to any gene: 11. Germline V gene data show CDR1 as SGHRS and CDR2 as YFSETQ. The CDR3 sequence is CASSLDLGGGNGQYF. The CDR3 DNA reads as TGCGCCAGCAGCTTGGACCTCGGCGGGGGGAACGGGCAGTACTTC.

Here the CDR3 reads CASSAGTEGTGELFF. In DNA, the CDR3 is TGTGCCAGCAGCGCCGGGACGGAGGGAACCGGGGAGCTGTTTTTT. The chain carries TRBV6-1 and TRBJ2-2; D is possibly TRBD2 (6 bases). V was clipped by 6 bases and J by 5 bases, with 16 bases between them. The CDR3 has 15 residues. CDR1 is MNHNS and CDR2 is SASEGT in the germline V gene.

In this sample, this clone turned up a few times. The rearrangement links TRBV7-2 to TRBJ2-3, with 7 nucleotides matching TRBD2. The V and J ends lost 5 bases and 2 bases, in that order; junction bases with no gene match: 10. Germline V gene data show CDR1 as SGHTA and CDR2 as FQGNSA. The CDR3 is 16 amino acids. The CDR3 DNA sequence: TGTGCCAGCAGCCGTCCCCCGCGGGGGAACACAGATACGCAGTATTTT. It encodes CASSRPPRGNTDTQYF.